This T cell receptor (beta chain) was captured in a study of control samples from healthy donors and cancer patients. The CDR3 spans 14 residues. Looked up from germline, CDR1 is MNHEY and CDR2 is SVGEGT. The V gene lost 5 bases and the J gene lost 4 bases, with 14 bases spanning the gap. The table came from immunoSEQ multiplex PCR; TCRdb's copy has only in-frame clones and leaves some out. The table shows 90,000 to 130,000 clones, with approximately 84% occurring only once. The chain links TRBV6-2 or TRBV6-3 to TRBJ1-2, with D tentatively TRBD1 (6 bases). Sequenced: blood. The clonotype comes from a young man in good health. CDR3 in amino acids: CASSRNQGFYGYTF. As DNA, the CDR3 is TGTGCCAGCAGTCGTAACCAGGGGTTCTATGGCTACACCTTC.